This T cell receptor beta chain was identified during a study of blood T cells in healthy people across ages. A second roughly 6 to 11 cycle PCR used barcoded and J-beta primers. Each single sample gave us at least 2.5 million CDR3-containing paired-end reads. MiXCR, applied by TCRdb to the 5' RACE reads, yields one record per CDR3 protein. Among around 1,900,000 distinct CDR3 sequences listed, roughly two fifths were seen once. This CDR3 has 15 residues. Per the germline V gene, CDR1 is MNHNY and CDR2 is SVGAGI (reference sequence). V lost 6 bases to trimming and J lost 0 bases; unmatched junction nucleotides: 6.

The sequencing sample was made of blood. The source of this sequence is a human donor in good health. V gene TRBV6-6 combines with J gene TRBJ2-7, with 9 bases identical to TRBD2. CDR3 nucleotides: TGTGCCAGCAGGCTAGCGGGAAACCTCTCCTACGAGCAGTACTTC. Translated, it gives CASRLAGNLSYEQYF.